One sample yielded the 13 T cell receptor beta chains listed below, sequenced in a study of blood T cells in healthy people across ages. The second PCR ran roughly 6 to 11 cycles with a sample-barcoded 5' primer and J-beta primers. TCRdb used MiXCR to reprocess the 5' RACE reads, holding one entry per CDR3 protein. This table holds over a million distinct CDR3 sequences, more than 35% found once. The material sequenced was blood. The receptor set was obtained from a woman in her sixties or seventies in good health.

The chain couples TRBV20-1 to TRBJ2-3; D possibly corresponds to TRBD1 (6 bases). The CDR3 contains 16 residues. The V gene lost 4 bases and the J gene lost 3 bases, with 20 bases spanning the gap. CDR1 is DFQATT, CDR2 SNEGSKA, per germline (reference sequence). CDR3 sequence (DNA): TGCAGTGCTATGTCAGGGGACCCCCAATCGACAGATACGCAGTATTTT. It translates to CSAMSGDPQSTDTQYF.

This clonotype was counted only a few times. This rearrangement joins TRBV27 to TRBJ2-7; D unresolved. Trimming removed 8 bases at V and 3 bases at J, with 5 bases between. The CDR3 has 10 residues. Looked up from germline, CDR1 is MNHEY and CDR2 is SMNVEV (reference sequence). CDR3 in DNA: TGTGCCAGCGGGTACTACGAGCAGTACTTC. It yields the protein CASGYYEQYF.

This clonotype turned up a few times. This chain connects TRBV5-1 to TRBJ2-1, with D possibly being TRBD2 (5 bases). The V end lost 3 bases, the J end lost 2 bases, and 15 bases lay between the germline ends. The CDR3 covers 16 residues. The germline CDR1 and CDR2 sequences are SGHRS and YFSETQ. Here the CDR3 DNA reads TGCGCCAGCAGCTGGAGGTGGGAAGACCCCTACAATGAGCAGTTCTTC. As protein: CASSWRWEDPYNEQFF.

Turning to this clonotype: A much larger clone differs by one base, so this may be a read error. The chain recombines TRBV25-1 with TRBJ2-3, with D tentatively TRBD1 (5 bases). Germline loops: CDR1 MGHDK, CDR2 SYGVNS. This CDR3 has 14 residues. CDR3 bases: TGTGCAACCAGAGGCGGCCCACACACAGGTACGCAGTATTTT. It encodes CATRGGPHTGTQYF.

This clonotype was observed many times. The V and J genes are TRBV5-1 and TRBJ2-1; 9 bases are a match to TRBD2. This CDR3 is 18 amino acids long. Trimming took 4 bases from V and 6 from J; bases not matched to a gene: 17. Per germline, CDR1 SGHRS and CDR2 YFSETQ. The CDR3 DNA follows: TGCGCCAGCAGCGCCGCGAGTAAGTCGCGGGAGGGCGGCAATGAGCAGTTCTTC. Protein product: CASSAASKSREGGNEQFF.

This clonotype has ten or more counts. J is TRBJ2-5 and V is TRBV29-1; 7 nucleotides agree with TRBD1. Losses at the gene ends were 7 bases for V and 8 bases for J; bases not matched to a gene: 7. Looked up from germline, CDR1 is SQVTM and CDR2 is ANQGSEA. The CDR3 spans 11 residues. CDR3 in amino acids: CSAETGYTQYF. The CDR3 DNA follows: TGCAGCGCTGAGACAGGGTATACCCAGTACTTC.

The DNA for the CDR3 is TGTGCCAGCTCCGATAGCGGGGCAGAGACCCAGTACTTC. It yields the protein CASSDSGAETQYF. The V gene is TRBV27, the J gene TRBJ2-5; 8 nucleotides align to TRBD2. V lost 8 bases, J lost 4 bases, and 6 bases stayed unmatched. This CDR3 region has 13 residues. Looked up from germline, CDR1 is MNHEY and CDR2 is SMNVEV (reference sequence).

The chain employs TRBV29-1 and TRBJ2-7; 7 positions agree with TRBD1. Germline values: CDR1 SQVTM, CDR2 ANQGSEA. The V gene end was trimmed by 7 bases and the J gene end by 3 bases; junction bases not matched to a gene: 6. This CDR3 region has 12 residues. The CDR3 sequence: CSGGQVHYEQYF. CDR3 coding DNA: TGCAGCGGTGGACAGGTTCACTACGAGCAGTACTTC.

This clonotype showed up many times. The chain links TRBV12-3 or TRBV12-4 to TRBJ1-6; TRBD1 is a possible D gene (6 bases). V lost 6 bases and J lost 4, with 10 bases in between. CDR3 size: 14 residues. This chain's CDR3 is CASSFGQYNSPLHF. In DNA, the CDR3 is TGTGCCAGCAGCTTCGGACAGTATAATTCACCCCTCCACTTT.

V and J are TRBV9 and TRBJ2-3; tentatively, D is TRBD1 (6 bases). Germline values: CDR1 SGDLS, CDR2 YYNGEE. The CDR3 runs 16 residues. The V end lost 0 bases, the J end lost 2 bases, and 13 bases lay between the germline ends. This CDR3 reads CASSVGGRGSTDTQYF. CDR3 nucleotides: TGTGCCAGCAGCGTAGGAGGCAGGGGTTCCACAGATACGCAGTATTTT.

This clonotype was observed a handful of times. The chain couples TRBV20-1 to TRBJ2-1, with TRBD1 matching 8 bases. The CDR3 spans 14 residues. Germline V gene lookup returns CDR1 DFQATT and CDR2 SNEGSKA (reference sequence). J was trimmed by 1 base and V by 5 bases; bases with no gene match: 4. CDR3 amino acids: CSAPGTGSYNEQFF. CDR3 DNA: TGCAGTGCTCCCGGGACAGGTTCCTACAATGAGCAGTTCTTC.

With regard to this clonotype: A single base separates this from a much larger clone, so it may be a read error. The V call is TRBV5-1, the J call TRBJ2-1; 10 bases are a match to TRBD1. V dropped 3 bases and J dropped 13; count of bases not matched to a gene: 13. Germline V lookup: CDR1 SGHRS, CDR2 YFSETQ. This CDR3 is 15 amino acids long. The CDR3 sequence: CASSSMGQGRETQFF. CDR3 nucleotide sequence: TGCGCCAGCAGCTCAATGGGACAGGGGAGGGAGACCCAGTTCTTC. The whole variable domain, remainder taken from reference TRBV5-1 and TRBJ2-1, is KAGVTQTPRYLIKTRGQQVTLSCSPISGHRSVSWYQQTPGQGLQFLFEYFSETQRNKGNFPGRFSGRQFSNSRSEMNVSTLELGDSALYLCASSSMGQGRETQFFGPGTRLTVL.

The chain links TRBV6-5 to TRBJ2-7, with 10 nucleotides matching TRBD2. This CDR3 is 19 amino acids long. In germline, CDR1 is MNHEY, CDR2 SVGAGI. Germline trimming cut 0 bases from V and 5 bases from J; bases unmatched to any gene: 16. CDR3 in amino acids: CASSYSISGLAGDGNEQYF. The CDR3 coding sequence is TGTGCCAGCAGTTACTCTATCTCGGGGCTAGCGGGAGACGGAAACGAGCAGTACTTC.